This passage covers 16 T cell receptor beta chains from one sample sequenced in a study of molecular identifiers for immune sequencing clone quantification. One entry per CDR3 protein, called by TCRdb with MiXCR from the PCR reads. This table has about 500,000 distinct CDR3 sequences, about a quarter appearing once. Sequencing was performed on naive CD8+ T cells from blood, with Jurkat cell RNA spiked in. As to subset: FACS-sorted CD8+CD4-CCR7+CD45RA+ naive T cells. The origin of the receptors is a human donor in good health. Some libraries in this study had Jurkat cell RNA spiked in.

This clonotype was found many times. The chain uses TRBV6-5 and TRBJ1-1, with a tentative D call TRBD1 (5 bases). V shed 1 base and J shed 0 bases, with 9 bases lying between them. Germline CDR1 reads MNHEY; CDR2 reads SVGAGI. CDR3 length equals 15 residues. The CDR3 sequence is CASSYYGGLNTEAFF. DNA for the CDR3: TGTGCCAGCAGTTACTACGGGGGATTGAACACTGAAGCTTTCTTT.

Concerning this clonotype: A much larger clone is a single base away; this may be a read error. The J gene is TRBJ2-7, the V gene TRBV6-5; TRBD1 matches at 8 bases. There are 14 residues in the CDR3. Per germline, CDR1 MNHEY and CDR2 SVGAGI. V lost 6 bases and J lost 6; bases outside the gene matches: 10. CDR3 sequence reads: CASRLTGAGCEQYF. In DNA, the CDR3 is TGTGCCAGCAGATTGACAGGGGCAGGCTGCGAGCAGTACTTC.

The chain couples TRBV30 to TRBJ2-1; D not certain. The CDR3 is 14 amino acids. Trimming took off 0 bases at V and 1 base at J, with 7 bases between the two ends. Germline values: CDR1 GTSNPN, CDR2 SVGIG (reference sequence). CDR3 region: CAWSVPGSYNEQFF. The CDR3 DNA is TGTGCCTGGAGTGTGCCCGGTTCCTACAATGAGCAGTTCTTC.

The genes are TRBV6-2 or TRBV6-3 and TRBJ1-1; D is uncertain. This CDR3 region has 15 residues. V gave up 0 bases and J gave up 1 base, with 9 bases separating them. Germline V gene lookup returns CDR1 MNHEY and CDR2 SVGEGT. For the CDR3, the DNA is TGTGCCAGCAGTTACTCGTGGCCTTCGAACACTGAAGCTTTCTTT. The encoded protein is CASSYSWPSNTEAFF.

In this sample, this clonotype turned up a few times. The chain has TRBV7-9 and TRBJ1-1; no clear D gene. V lost 5 bases, J lost 2 bases, and 15 bases lay in between. The CDR3 is 15 amino acids. CDR1 is SEHNR, CDR2 FQNEAQ, per germline (reference sequence). CDR3 nucleotide sequence: TGTGCCAGCAGCAATACATGGGGTAATAACACTGAAGCTTTCTTT. Protein sequence: CASSNTWGNNTEAFF.

The CDR3 DNA sequence: TGTGCCAGCAGTTCCAGGACAGGGCCTCGGGAAAAACTGTTTTTT. Its protein is CASSSRTGPREKLFF. This chain joins TRBV12-3 or TRBV12-4 and TRBJ1-4; 8 positions match TRBD1. The junction had 9 bases not matched to a gene; V was cut back by 4 bases and J by 8 bases. The CDR3 is 15 amino acids.

This clonotype was picked up a small number of times. CDR3 nucleotide sequence: TGTGCCAGCAGCTTCCTCTCCTCGACAGCGAACACTGAAGCTTTCTTT. Protein: CASSFLSSTANTEAFF. The chain uses TRBV7-9 and TRBJ1-1; possible D gene TRBD1, 5 bases. V gave up 3 bases and J gave up 1 base, with 15 bases separating them. The CDR3 extends over 16 amino acids. Germline loops: CDR1 SEHNR, CDR2 FQNEAQ (reference sequence).

The sample holds a few counts of this clonotype. The chain employs TRBV6-5 and TRBJ2-5, with 11 bases that match TRBD2. The trim removed 2 bases at V and 3 bases at J, leaving 2 bases unmatched. Looked up from germline, CDR1 is MNHEY and CDR2 is SVGAGI. CDR3 length equals 15 residues. DNA for the CDR3: TGTGCCAGCAGTTACCAGACTAGCGGGGAAGAGACCCAGTACTTC. Protein sequence: CASSYQTSGEETQYF.

The chain carries TRBV7-9 and TRBJ1-3; D unclear. Germline V gives CDR1 SEHNR, CDR2 FQNEAQ (reference sequence). V lost 5 bases, J lost 0 bases, and 23 bases lay in between. This CDR3 has 19 residues. The CDR3 reads CASSPPFEPAGTSGNTIYF. The DNA of the CDR3 is TGTGCCAGCAGCCCCCCCTTCGAGCCAGCCGGTACCTCTGGAAACACCATATATTTT.

There are many counts of this clonotype. J is TRBJ1-5 and V is TRBV28; D is possibly TRBD1 (6 bases). The V gene lost 5 bases and the J gene lost 0 bases, with 23 bases spanning the gap. Germline CDR1 is MDHEN and CDR2 is SYDVKM. This CDR3 spans 19 amino acids. CDR3 residues: CASSARQYITGNSNQPQHF. The CDR3 DNA sequence: TGTGCCAGCAGTGCCAGGCAGTATATTACAGGGAATAGCAATCAGCCCCAGCATTTT.

This chain joins TRBV30 and TRBJ1-1; 7 bases match TRBD1. CDR3 length equals 14 residues. With 4 bases clipped from V and 1 base from J, the junction kept 6 bases outside the gene matches. Germline lookup yields CDR1 GTSNPN and CDR2 SVGIG (reference sequence). CDR3 in amino acids: CAWNTGQTNTEAFF. The CDR3 DNA sequence: TGTGCCTGGAATACGGGACAGACGAACACTGAAGCTTTCTTT.

There are a few counts of this clonotype. Here the CDR3 reads CASSLFRTGGSDTQYF. The CDR3 nucleotides are TGTGCCAGCAGTTTGTTCCGGACAGGGGGCTCGGATACGCAGTATTTT. V usage is TRBV12-3 or TRBV12-4 and J usage is TRBJ2-3; TRBD1 agrees at 11 bases. CDR3 length: 16 residues. V shed 3 bases, J shed 6 bases, and the junction held 8 bases outside the gene matches.

V gene TRBV20-1 combines with J gene TRBJ2-3; perhaps TRBD1 as D (5 bases). This CDR3 contains 15 residues. In germline, CDR1 is DFQATT, CDR2 SNEGSKA (reference sequence). Trimming shortened V by 2 bases and J by 2 bases, and 14 bases separated the two germline ends. CDR3 in DNA: TGCAGTGCTAGACCCCTAGGGGCGAACACAGATACGCAGTATTTT. Translated, it gives CSARPLGANTDTQYF.

The rearrangement links TRBV5-1 to TRBJ2-1; no clear D. CDR3 length: 14 residues. CDR1 is SGHRS and CDR2 is YFSETQ in the germline V gene. Trimming removed 0 bases from V and 5 bases from J, with 9 bases in between. Written as DNA, the CDR3 is TGCGCCAGCAGCTTGGTCGGACCCAACAATGAGCAGTTCTTC. Translating gives CASSLVGPNNEQFF. Based on the CDR3 plus reference TRBV5-1 and TRBJ2-1, the full variable domain is KAGVTQTPRYLIKTRGQQVTLSCSPISGHRSVSWYQQTPGQGLQFLFEYFSETQRNKGNFPGRFSGRQFSNSRSEMNVSTLELGDSALYLCASSLVGPNNEQFFGPGTRLTVL.

There are a few counts of this clonotype. The rearrangement joins TRBV7-9 to TRBJ1-4, with 7 bases fitting TRBD1. J gave up 8 bases and V 5 bases, and 11 bases lay outside the gene matches. Germline V CDR1 and CDR2: SEHNR, FQNEAQ (reference sequence). The CDR3 spans 15 residues. CDR3 residues: CASSEDRPLLEKLFF. The CDR3 region has the DNA TGTGCCAGCAGCGAGGACAGGCCGCTTCTCGAAAAACTGTTTTTT.

This clonotype was seen repeatedly, ten times or more. CDR3 region: CASSSGQGHYEQYF. CDR3 in DNA: TGCGCCAGCAGCTCGGGACAGGGTCACTACGAGCAGTACTTC. This rearrangement joins TRBV5-1 to TRBJ2-7; 9 bases match TRBD1. CDR1 and CDR2 (germline): SGHRS, YFSETQ. V lost 3 bases, J lost 3 bases, and 4 bases stayed unmatched. The CDR3 is 14 residues long.